What follows are 15 T cell receptor beta chains derived from one specimen sequenced in a study of metastatic and nonmetastatic thyroid tumors. No treatment of any kind had been given to any patient before thyroid surgery. From the PCR reads, TCRdb re-called clones with MiXCR. Here the sample spans 30,000 to 45,000 clones, around 20% being singletons. The sequenced material came from blood. Receptors were obtained from a female donor with papillary thyroid cancer or a benign thyroid nodule (not recorded which). Some clones in this sample may be carry-over from other donors' samples.

This clone was detected many times. V is TRBV7-3 and J is TRBJ2-1; a weak D match, TRBD2 (6 bases). Per germline, CDR1 SGHTA and CDR2 FQGTGA. This CDR3 is built from 16 residues. The V end lost 2 bases, the J end lost 4 bases, and 15 bases lay between the germline ends. CDR3 nucleotide sequence: TGTGCCAGCAGCTTATCTGGGGGGAGGCCGTACAATGAGCAGTTCTTC. Amino acids: CASSLSGGRPYNEQFF.

A word on this clone: Since a much larger clone is just one base distant, this may be a read error. This chain links TRBV30 with TRBJ2-3; D remains ambiguous. The CDR3 has 14 residues. Looked up from germline, CDR1 is GTSNPN and CDR2 is SVGIG (reference sequence). CDR3 amino acids: CAWALGTPTYTQYF. The CDR3 DNA reads as TGTGCCTGGGCGTTAGGCACCCCCACATATACGCAGTATTTT.

This clone was detected many times. This may arise from a read error, as a much more abundant clone is one base away. Different DNA sequences within this sample yield the same CDR3. The rearrangement links TRBV6-1 to TRBJ2-7; TRBD2 matches 13 bases. The CDR3 length is 15 residues. The germline CDR1 and CDR2 sequences are MNHNS and SASEGT. The CDR3 DNA is TGCGCCAGCAGTGAAGGACTAGCGGGAGCCTACGAGCAGTACTTC. Residues: CASSEGLAGAYEQYF.

This clone was picked up many times. V and J are TRBV11-2 and TRBJ2-3; 8 bases are a match to TRBD2. V lost 11 bases to trimming and J lost 3 bases; unmatched junction nucleotides: 13. The CDR3 runs 15 residues. Germline loops: CDR1 SGHAT, CDR2 FQNNGV. This CDR3 reads CAARAGDFGTDTQYF. The DNA of the CDR3 is TGTGCCGCCCGAGCGGGAGATTTTGGGACAGATACGCAGTATTTT.

On this clone: At one boundary the junction diverges from the germline segment, which might be a read error. J is TRBJ2-4 and V is TRBV6-2 or TRBV6-3, with D possibly matching TRBD1 (5 bases). Germline-derived CDR1 and CDR2 are MNHEY and SVGEGT. CDR3 length equals 15 residues. The DNA for the CDR3 is TGTGCCAGCAGAGACCACTCTGGGGCCGAGGACATTAAGTACTTC. It yields the protein CASRDHSGAEDIKYF.

The chain uses TRBV20-1 and TRBJ2-1; either TRBD1 or TRBD2 may supply D (7 bases each). V shed 0 bases and J shed 7 bases, with 13 bases lying between them. The CDR3 loop spans 14 amino acids. Germline-derived CDR1 and CDR2 are DFQATT and SNEGSKA (reference sequence). CDR3 nucleotide sequence: TGCAGTGCTAGAGACTTCAGGGGGGGGAATGAGCAGTTCTTC. It codes for CSARDFRGGNEQFF.

This clone was seen ten or more times. This chain uses TRBV5-1 with TRBJ2-1; D gene ambiguous. Trimming removed 4 bases at V and 0 bases at J, with 11 bases between. Germline V CDR1 and CDR2: SGHRS, YFSETQ. The CDR3 is 15 residues long. The CDR3 bases are TGCGCCAGCAGCCCGACTCCCCCCTCCTACAATGAGCAGTTCTTC. Encoded protein: CASSPTPPSYNEQFF.

For this clone: At one boundary the junction diverges from the germline segment, which might be a read error. J is TRBJ2-2 and V is TRBV24-1; D is ambiguous. Germline V lookup: CDR1 KGHDR, CDR2 SFDVKD. CDR3 length: 16 residues. DNA for the CDR3: TGTTCCACCAGTTATACGATCGACCGGTCGGCCGGGGAGCTGTTTTTT. Protein sequence: CSTSYTIDRSAGELFF.

This clone was picked up many times. The rearrangement uses TRBV30 and TRBJ1-1; TRBD1 might be the D (5 bases). This CDR3 is 12 amino acids long. Trimming removed 5 bases at V and 1 base at J, with 8 bases between. Germline CDR1 reads GTSNPN; CDR2 reads SVGIG (reference sequence). CDR3 DNA sequence: TGTGCCTGGGGGGCAAGGAACACTGAAGCTTTCTTT. Residues: CAWGARNTEAFF.

The V call is TRBV11-2, the J call TRBJ2-3; D is perhaps TRBD2 (5 bases). This CDR3 contains 15 residues. V was shortened by 4 bases and J by 10 bases, with 21 bases between the two germline ends. Per germline, CDR1 SGHAT and CDR2 FQNNGV. CDR3 sequence reads: CASSSSCGWSYAQYF. The DNA of the CDR3 is TGTGCCAGCAGCTCCTCTTGCGGGTGGAGTTATGCGCAGTATTTT.

This clone was picked up a small number of times. The V call is TRBV5-1, the J call TRBJ1-1; maybe TRBD1 (5 bases). CDR3 length: 14 residues. V lost 4 bases, J lost 6 bases, and 16 bases lay in between. Per germline, CDR1 SGHRS and CDR2 YFSETQ. CDR3 DNA: TGCGCCAGCAGCGATCAGGGTGGAGGGGCTGAAGCTTTCTTT. The encoded protein is CASSDQGGGAEAFF. The complete variable domain, with remaining parts taken from reference TRBV5-1 and TRBJ1-1, reads KAGVTQTPRYLIKTRGQQVTLSCSPISGHRSVSWYQQTPGQGLQFLFEYFSETQRNKGNFPGRFSGRQFSNSRSEMNVSTLELGDSALYLCASSDQGGGAEAFFGQGTRLTVV.

In this sample, this clone turned up many times. V is TRBV12-3 or TRBV12-4 and J is TRBJ2-1; 9 bases agree with TRBD1. The ends lost 5 bases at V and 4 bases at J; junction bases unmatched: 3. This CDR3 has 14 residues. CDR3 DNA sequence: TGTGCCAGCAGTCTACAGGGGGCGTACAATGAGCAGTTCTTC. Protein: CASSLQGAYNEQFF.

This clone is judged medium-sized (0.01 to 0.1%). The CDR3 nucleotides read TGTGCCAGCAGTCGCGACTTCTACGAGCAGTACTTC. Protein: CASSRDFYEQYF. V usage is TRBV12-3 or TRBV12-4 and J usage is TRBJ2-7; D unresolved. Trimming stripped 5 bases from V and 3 bases from J, with 8 bases between. CDR3 length equals 12 residues.

This clone appeared many times. The CDR3 reads CASSFGGSGTEAFF. Here the CDR3 DNA reads TGCGCCAGCAGCTTTGGGGGGTCCGGCACTGAAGCTTTCTTT. The chain employs TRBV5-1 and TRBJ1-1; TRBD1 is a possible D gene (5 bases). The CDR3 is 14 amino acids. Trimming left V 2 bases short and J 4 bases short, with 12 bases between. Germline V CDR1 and CDR2: SGHRS, YFSETQ.

This clone was seen only a few times. DNA of the CDR3: TGTGCCAGCAGTCAGCGGAGCGAGCAGTACTTC. Residues: CASSQRSEQYF. This chain joins TRBV6-1 and TRBJ2-7, with D perhaps TRBD2 (5 bases). CDR3 length equals 11 residues. The germline CDR1 and CDR2 sequences are MNHNS and SASEGT. V was cut by 5 bases and J by 6 bases, with 8 bases left in between.